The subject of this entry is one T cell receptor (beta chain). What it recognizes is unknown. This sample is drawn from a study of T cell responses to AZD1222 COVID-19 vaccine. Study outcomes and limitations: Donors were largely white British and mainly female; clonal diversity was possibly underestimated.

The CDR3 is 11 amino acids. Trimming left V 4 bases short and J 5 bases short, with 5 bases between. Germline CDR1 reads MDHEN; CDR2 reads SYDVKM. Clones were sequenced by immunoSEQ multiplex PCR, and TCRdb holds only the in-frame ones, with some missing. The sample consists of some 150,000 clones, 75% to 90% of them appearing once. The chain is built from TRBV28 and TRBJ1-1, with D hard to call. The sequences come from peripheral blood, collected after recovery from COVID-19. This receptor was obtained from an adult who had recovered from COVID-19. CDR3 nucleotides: TGTGCCAGCAGTTGGAGGACTGAAGCTTTCTTT. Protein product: CASSWRTEAFF.